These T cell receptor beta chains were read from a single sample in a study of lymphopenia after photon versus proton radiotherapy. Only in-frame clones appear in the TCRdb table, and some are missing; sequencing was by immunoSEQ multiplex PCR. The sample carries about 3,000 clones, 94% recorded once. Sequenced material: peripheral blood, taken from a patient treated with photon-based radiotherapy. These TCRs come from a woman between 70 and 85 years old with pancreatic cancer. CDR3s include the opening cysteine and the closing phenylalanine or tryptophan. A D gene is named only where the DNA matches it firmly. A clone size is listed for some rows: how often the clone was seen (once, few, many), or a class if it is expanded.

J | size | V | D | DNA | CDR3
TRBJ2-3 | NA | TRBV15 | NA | TGTGCCACCAGCACTCCGGAACGAAATACGCAGTATTTT | CATSTPERNTQYF
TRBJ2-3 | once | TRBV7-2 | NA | TGTGCCAGCAGCCCAACCACAGATACGCAGTATTTT | CASSPTTDTQYF
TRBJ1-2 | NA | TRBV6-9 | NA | TGTGCCAGCAGTACCGCCAGACCCTATGGCTACACCTTC | CASSTARPYGYTF
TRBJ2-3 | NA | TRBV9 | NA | TGTGCCAGCAGCTCAGAAGGGGGGTTTAGCGGCACAGATACGCAGTATTTT | CASSSEGGFSGTDTQYF
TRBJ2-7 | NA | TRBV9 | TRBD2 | TGTGCCAGCAGCGGTCTCCCCGGGACTAGCGGGACCTACGAGCAGTACTTC | CASSGLPGTSGTYEQYF
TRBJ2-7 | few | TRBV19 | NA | TGTGCCAGCCGACTGAGAACAGGGTCCTACGAGCAGTACTTC | CASRLRTGSYEQYF
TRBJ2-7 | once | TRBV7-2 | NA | TGTGCCAGCAGCTTCAACTGGAACTCCTACGAGCAGTACTTC | CASSFNWNSYEQYF
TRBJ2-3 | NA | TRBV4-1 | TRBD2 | TGCGCCAGCAGCAAGATAGCGGGAGGGCCGGGTACGCAGTATTTT | CASSKIAGGPGTQYF
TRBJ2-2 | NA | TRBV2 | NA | TGTGCCGGCGGACAGCTGAACACCGGGGAGCTGTTTTTT | CAGGQLNTGELFF
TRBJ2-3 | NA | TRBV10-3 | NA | TGTGCCATCAGTGAATCAGGGATAACTAGCACAGATACGCAGTATTTT | CAISESGITSTDTQYF
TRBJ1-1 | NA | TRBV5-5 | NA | TGTGCCAGCAGCTTGGTCCTCACTGAAGCTTTCTTT | CASSLVLTEAFF
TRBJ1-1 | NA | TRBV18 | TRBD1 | TGTGCCAGCTCACCCGGACAGGGGTTAAGGGACACTGAAGCTTTCTTT | CASSPGQGLRDTEAFF
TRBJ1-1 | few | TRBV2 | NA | TGTGCCACAAAACCGGGACCCGGGCTGACTGAAGCTTTCTTT | CATKPGPGLTEAFF
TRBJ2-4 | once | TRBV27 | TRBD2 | TGTGCCAGCAGTCAGGGACTAGCGGGAACCAAAAACATTCAGTACTTC | CASSQGLAGTKNIQYF
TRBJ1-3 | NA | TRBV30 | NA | TGTGCCTTTTTACATGGAAACACCATATATTTT | CAFLHGNTIYF
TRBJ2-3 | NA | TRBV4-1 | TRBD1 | TGCGCCAGCAGCACCGGGACAGGGGCTAGCACAGATACGCAGTATTTT | CASSTGTGASTDTQYF
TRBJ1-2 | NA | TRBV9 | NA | TGTGCCAGCAGCAGCAGGGTAGCCCGAGACTATGGCTACACCTTC | CASSSRVARDYGYTF
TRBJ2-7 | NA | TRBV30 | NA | TGTGCCTGGAGTGTGAAAAACAGGTACTCCTACGAGCAGTACTTC | CAWSVKNRYSYEQYF
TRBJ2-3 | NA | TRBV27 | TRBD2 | TGTGCCAGCAGCACGACTAGCGGGAGCTATACGCAGTATTTT | CASSTTSGSYTQYF
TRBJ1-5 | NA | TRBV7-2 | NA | TGTGCCAGCAGCATTGGGACCATGGGAAGCAATCAGCCCCAGCATTTT | CASSIGTMGSNQPQHF
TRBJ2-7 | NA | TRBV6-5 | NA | TGTGCCAGCAGTTACGACTACTCCTACGAGCAGTACTTC | CASSYDYSYEQYF
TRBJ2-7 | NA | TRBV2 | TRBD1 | TGTGCCAGCAGCCGCGGACAGGGGGTCTACGAGCAGTACTTC | CASSRGQGVYEQYF
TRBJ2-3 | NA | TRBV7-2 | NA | TGTGCCAGCAGCGCAAATCTCGTGACGCAGTATTTT | CASSANLVTQYF
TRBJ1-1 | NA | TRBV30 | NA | TGTGCCTGGGGTGTCGGTCTTTACACTGAAGCTTTCTTT | CAWGVGLYTEAFF
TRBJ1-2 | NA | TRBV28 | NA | TGTGCCAGCAGTCTACCGACAGTCTCCTATGGCTATACCTTC | CASSLPTVSYGYTF
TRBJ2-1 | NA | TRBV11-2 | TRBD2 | TGTGCCAGCAGCCGGACTAGCAACAATGAGCAGTTCTTC | CASSRTSNNEQFF
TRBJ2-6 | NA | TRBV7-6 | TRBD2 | TGTGCCAGCAGCCAGACTAGCGGATTCTCTGGGGCCAACGTCCTGACTTTC | CASSQTSGFSGANVLTF
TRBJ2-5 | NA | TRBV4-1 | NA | TGCGCCAGCAGCGGGTTAGGGGTAGCGACCCAGTACTTC | CASSGLGVATQYF
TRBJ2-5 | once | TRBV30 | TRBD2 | TGTGCCTGGATCCCAGCGGGAGGGCCTCGAGAGACCCAGTACTTC | CAWIPAGGPRETQYF
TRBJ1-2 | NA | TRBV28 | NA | TGTGCCAGCCTACAGGGAGACTATGGCTACACCTTC | CASLQGDYGYTF
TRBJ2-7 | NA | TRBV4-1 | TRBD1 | TGCGCCAGCAGCCAGGGGAGGACAGGGGGGGCCTACGAGCAGTACTTC | CASSQGRTGGAYEQYF
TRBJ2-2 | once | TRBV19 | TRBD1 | TGTGCCAGTAGTATGTCAGACAGGGGCACCGGGGAGCTGTTTTTT | CASSMSDRGTGELFF
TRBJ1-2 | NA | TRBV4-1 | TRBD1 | TGCGCCAGCAGCCCCGGGACAGGCAACTATGGCTACACCTTC | CASSPGTGNYGYTF
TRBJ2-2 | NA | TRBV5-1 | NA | TGCGCCAGCAGCCCCGGGACAGTAGCGGACGGGGAGCTGTTTTTT | CASSPGTVADGELFF
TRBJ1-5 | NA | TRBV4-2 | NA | TGTGCCAGCAGCCAAGTAAAGGAGAGCAATCAGCCCCAGCATTTT | CASSQVKESNQPQHF
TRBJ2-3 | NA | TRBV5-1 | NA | TGCGCCAGCAGCTTGGCGGGGACGCATGGGACAGATACGCAGTATTTT | CASSLAGTHGTDTQYF
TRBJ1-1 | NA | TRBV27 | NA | TGTGCCAGCAGTTTCCGGGGCGGCACTGAAGCTTTCTTT | CASSFRGGTEAFF
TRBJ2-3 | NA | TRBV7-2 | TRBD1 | TGTGCCAGCAGTCCAGGGGGAATGGATACGCAGTATTTT | CASSPGGMDTQYF
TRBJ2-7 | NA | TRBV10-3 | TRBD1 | TGTGCCATCAGTGAGGGTTGGGGACAGAGCTCCTACGAGCAGTACTTC | CAISEGWGQSSYEQYF
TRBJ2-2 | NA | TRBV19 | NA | TGTGCCAGTAGTATCCCCGGGTTCGGGGAGCTGTTTTTT | CASSIPGFGELFF
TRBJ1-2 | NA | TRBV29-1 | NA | TGCAGCGTCGTATTACCAGACTATGGCTACACCTTC | CSVVLPDYGYTF
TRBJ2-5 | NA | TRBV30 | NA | TGTGCCTGGAGTCCCCTTGGTATGGCGGGATTCCAAGAGACCCAGTACTTC | CAWSPLGMAGFQETQYF
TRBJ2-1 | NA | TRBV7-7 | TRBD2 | TGTGCTAGCAGCTTTAGCGGGGCTAGCTACAATGAGCAGTTCTTC | CASSFSGASYNEQFF
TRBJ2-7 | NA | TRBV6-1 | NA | TGTGCCAGCAGGTTGGGACTGGAGGAGCAGTACTTC | CASRLGLEEQYF
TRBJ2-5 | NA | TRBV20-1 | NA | TGCAGTGCACAGCGGATGAAGACCCAGTACTTC | CSAQRMKTQYF
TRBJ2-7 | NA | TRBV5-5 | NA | TGTGCCAGCACCCACGGGACTTCCTACGAGCAGTACTTC | CASTHGTSYEQYF